The 24 T cell receptor beta chains in this list originate from one sample, sequenced in a study of T cell responses to AZD1222 COVID-19 vaccine. Clones were read by immunoSEQ multiplex PCR, and TCRdb kept only the in-frame ones, dropping some. The sample yields roughly 80,000 clones, roughly nine tenths seen once. This material consisted of peripheral blood, taken on day 0 of AZD1222 vaccination. The receptors were gathered from an adult in good health.

The J gene is TRBJ2-5, the V gene TRBV7-9, with D possibly matching TRBD2 (6 bases). The germline V and J ends were trimmed by 4 bases and 5 bases, with 14 bases remaining between them. The CDR3 length is 14 residues. Germline V CDR1 and CDR2: SEHNR, FQNEAQ (reference sequence). The CDR3 loop reads CASSSPGTWETQYF. CDR3 DNA: TGTGCCAGCAGCTCCCCCGGGACTTGGGAGACCCAGTACTTC.

The V call is TRBV24-1, the J call TRBJ2-3; 14 positions agree with TRBD2. The CDR3 contains 15 residues. Germline V gene data show CDR1 as KGHDR and CDR2 as SFDVKD. The trim removed 10 bases at V and 3 bases at J, leaving 5 bases unmatched. This CDR3 reads CATGTSGRGTDTQYF. The DNA of the CDR3 is TGTGCCACTGGGACTAGCGGGAGAGGTACAGATACGCAGTATTTT.

The J gene is TRBJ1-2, the V gene TRBV4-3; D gene ambiguous. This CDR3 spans 15 amino acids. CDR1 LGHNA and CDR2 YSLEER come from the germline V gene. The V and J ends lost 2 bases and 7 bases respectively, with 17 bases between them. CDR3 amino acids: CASSQRSAPAGGYTF. The CDR3 DNA sequence: TGCGCCAGCAGCCAACGAAGTGCGCCGGCGGGTGGCTACACCTTC.

This clone was recorded a few times. The V and J genes are TRBV5-5 and TRBJ2-5, with D maybe TRBD2 (5 bases). This CDR3 contains 13 residues. V lost 4 bases and J 1 base, leaving 8 bases between the germline ends. CDR1 is SGHKS and CDR2 is YYEKEE in the germline V gene (reference sequence). CDR3 protein: CASSRRAQETQYF. In DNA form, the CDR3 reads TGTGCCAGCAGCCGGCGGGCCCAAGAGACCCAGTACTTC.

V gene TRBV18 combines with J gene TRBJ1-1; D perhaps matches TRBD1 (5 bases). The V and J ends lost 1 base and 3 bases respectively, with 12 bases between them. CDR3 size: 15 residues. CDR1 and CDR2 (germline): KGHSH, LQKENI. The CDR3: CASSPLTGQDTEAFF. The CDR3 DNA sequence: TGTGCCAGCTCACCACTCACGGGGCAGGACACTGAAGCTTTCTTT.

The gene calls are TRBV6-6 and TRBJ2-7; no clear D gene. V was trimmed by 8 bases and J by 1 base, leaving 12 bases between them. The CDR3 runs 13 residues. CDR1 and CDR2 from the germline V gene are MNHNY and SVGAGI (reference sequence). CDR3 in amino acids: CASQPGRSYEQYF. CDR3 coding DNA: TGTGCCAGCCAGCCAGGCAGGTCCTACGAGCAGTACTTC.

The V gene is TRBV6-5, the J gene TRBJ2-7, with 11 bases aligning to TRBD1. There are 15 residues in the CDR3. Germline loops: CDR1 MNHEY, CDR2 SVGAGI. Trimming cost V 6 bases and J 1 base; bases outside gene matches: 5. The CDR3 DNA reads TGTGCCAGCAGACTCGGGACAGGGGGGTCCTACGAGCAGTACTTC. Translated: CASRLGTGGSYEQYF.

The CDR3 is CASRARDRGSYEQYF. The CDR3, as DNA: TGTGCCAGCAGGGCAAGGGACAGGGGTTCCTACGAGCAGTACTTC. The chain carries TRBV6-5 and TRBJ2-7; TRBD1 matches at 10 bases. V lost 6 bases and J lost 1; bases outside the gene matches: 6. This CDR3 region has 15 residues. Germline assignment: CDR1 MNHEY and CDR2 SVGAGI.

CDR3 DNA sequence: TGTGCCAGCAGCGTAGTAAGCGGGGGCACATACAATGAGCAGTTCTTC. It encodes CASSVVSGGTYNEQFF. This chain connects TRBV9 to TRBJ2-1; 8 nucleotides align to TRBD2. The CDR3 spans 16 residues. Losses at the gene ends were 0 bases for V and 4 bases for J; bases not matched to a gene: 6. Per the germline V gene, CDR1 is SGDLS and CDR2 is YYNGEE.

The gene calls are TRBV5-1 and TRBJ1-5; 9 bases match TRBD1. The J segment lost 6 bases and the V segment lost 1 base, leaving 2 bases of the junction unmatched. The CDR3 has 14 amino acids. CDR1 is SGHRS and CDR2 is YFSETQ in the germline V gene. This CDR3 is CASSLTGGPQPQHF. The CDR3, as DNA: TGCGCCAGCAGCTTGACAGGGGGCCCTCAGCCCCAGCATTTT.

The chain recombines TRBV3-1 (or the pseudogene TRBV3-2) with TRBJ1-1; 7 positions match TRBD1. V lost 8 bases and J lost 5; bases outside the gene matches: 2. This CDR3 contains 11 residues. The germline V gene encodes CDR1 LGHDT and CDR2 YNNKEL (reference sequence). Written as DNA, the CDR3 is TGTGCCAGCCAACAGGGGACTGAAGCTTTCTTT. Translated, it gives CASQQGTEAFF.

This clone was seen only once. This chain uses TRBV3-1 (or the pseudogene TRBV3-2) with TRBJ2-2; D is unresolved. V lost 1 base, J lost 1 base, and 10 bases lay in between. The germline V gene encodes CDR1 LGHDT and CDR2 YNNKEL (reference sequence). The CDR3 has 16 residues. CDR3 loop: CASSQGALRNTGELFF. CDR3 in DNA: TGTGCCAGCAGCCAAGGGGCCTTAAGGAACACCGGGGAGCTGTTTTTT.

The V and J genes are TRBV20-1 and TRBJ1-2; perhaps TRBD1 as D (5 bases). The germline gives CDR1 DFQATT, CDR2 SNEGSKA (reference sequence). V dropped 3 bases and J dropped 5 bases, with 13 bases sitting between them. This CDR3 region has 13 residues. The CDR3 spells CSASGREGYGYTF. The CDR3, as DNA: TGCAGTGCTAGTGGCAGGGAAGGGTATGGCTACACCTTC.

The V gene is TRBV28, the J gene TRBJ1-5, with TRBD1 identical over 11 bases. There are 20 residues in the CDR3. Germline CDR1 MDHEN, CDR2 SYDVKM. V trimming: 4 bases; J trimming: 0 bases; junction bases outside the gene matches: 14. The DNA of the CDR3 is TGTGCCAGCAGTTCTCCCTGGACAGGGGGCGTGAGTTATAGCAATCAGCCCCAGCATTTT. As protein: CASSSPWTGGVSYSNQPQHF.

The V and J genes are TRBV11-3 and TRBJ2-3; 8 nucleotides match TRBD1. Trimming took 5 bases from V and 2 from J; bases not matched to a gene: 6. Germline V gene sequence: CDR1 SGHNT, CDR2 YENEEA. CDR3 length: 15 residues. CDR3: CASSRRTGTTDTQYF. The DNA for the CDR3 is TGTGCCAGCAGCCGCCGGACAGGGACCACAGATACGCAGTATTTT.

The chain joins TRBV7-8 to TRBJ1-2; possibly TRBD1 for D (6 bases). The CDR3 sequence is 14 residues long. Germline loops: CDR1 SGHVS, CDR2 FQNEAQ. Trimming removed 0 bases from V and 5 bases from J, with 10 bases in between. CDR3 residues: CASSLATGTYGYTF. CDR3 nucleotide sequence: TGTGCCAGCAGCTTAGCGACAGGAACGTATGGCTACACCTTC.

This rearrangement joins TRBV9 to TRBJ2-2; D is unresolved. Germline V gene sequence: CDR1 SGDLS, CDR2 YYNGEE. Trimming took off 4 bases at V and 10 bases at J, with 8 bases between the two ends. The CDR3 has 11 amino acids. The CDR3 loop is CASSRSKELFF. DNA of the CDR3: TGTGCCAGCAGCCGATCGAAGGAGCTGTTTTTT.

This clone was counted a single time. The chain combines TRBV7-3 with TRBJ2-5; D is unresolved. Looked up from germline, CDR1 is SGHTA and CDR2 is FQGTGA. There are 15 residues in the CDR3. The ends were cut back, 1 base at V and 5 bases at J, with 14 bases in the middle. CDR3 in DNA: TGTGCCAGCAGCTTAAACCCAGACCTCGGGGAGACCCAGTACTTC. Encoded protein: CASSLNPDLGETQYF.

This clone was observed a handful of times. V and J are TRBV7-9 and TRBJ2-7, with D unresolved. This CDR3 is 15 amino acids long. The V end was cut by 1 base, the J end by 1 base, with 11 bases between. CDR1 is SEHNR and CDR2 is FQNEAQ in the germline V gene (reference sequence). Here the CDR3 reads CASSLVGRPSYEQYF. The CDR3 nucleotides read TGTGCCAGCAGCTTAGTTGGCAGACCGTCCTACGAGCAGTACTTC.

In DNA, the CDR3 is TGTGCCAGCAGCTTAGTGGGTGAAAAACTGTTTTTT. Amino acid sequence: CASSLVGEKLFF. The V and J genes are TRBV7-2 and TRBJ1-4, with unresolved D. This CDR3 has 12 amino acids. Germline assignment: CDR1 SGHTA and CDR2 FQGNSA. V lost 1 base and J 7 bases, leaving 4 bases between the germline ends.

V gene TRBV7-9 combines with J gene TRBJ2-2; D gene unclear. The V end was cut by 8 bases, the J end by 8 bases, with 12 bases between. CDR3 size: 12 residues. Germline values: CDR1 SEHNR, CDR2 FQNEAQ (reference sequence). CDR3 DNA: TGTGCCAGCTCCCATGCTGGGGGGGAGCTGTTTTTT. This gives the protein CASSHAGGELFF.

The chain combines TRBV11-3 with TRBJ1-2, with 7 nucleotides matching TRBD1. Per the germline V gene, CDR1 is SGHNT and CDR2 is YENEEA. The CDR3 loop spans 15 amino acids. V gave up 6 bases and J gave up 6 bases; unmatched junction bases: 13. The CDR3 loop reads CASSQRDRVSNGYTF. In DNA form, the CDR3 reads TGTGCCAGCAGTCAACGGGACAGAGTAAGTAATGGCTACACCTTC.

V usage is TRBV18 and J usage is TRBJ2-3, with 8 bases identical to TRBD2. Per the germline V gene, CDR1 is KGHSH and CDR2 is LQKENI. J was trimmed by 5 bases and V by 3 bases; bases with no gene match: 4. This CDR3 contains 14 residues. The CDR3 region has the DNA TGTGCCAGCTCACCGCGGGGGGATGGAGATACGCAGTATTTT. It is translated as CASSPRGDGDTQYF.

The V call is TRBV7-7, the J call TRBJ2-2, with D hard to call. This CDR3 has 14 residues. V dropped 2 bases and J dropped 4 bases, with 8 bases sitting between them. Germline values: CDR1 SSHAT, CDR2 FNYEAQ (reference sequence). The CDR3 region is CASSLSGVTGELFF. The CDR3 coding sequence is TGTGCCAGCAGCTTATCCGGCGTCACCGGGGAGCTGTTTTTT.